This T cell receptor beta chain was captured in a study of T cells after posttransplantation cyclophosphamide. This clone was recorded many times. Its antigen is unidentified. Treatment was busulfan-fludarabine conditioning, a marrow graft, and cyclophosphamide on days +3 and +4. The CDR3 consists of 15 residues. Germline lookup yields CDR1 SNHLY and CDR2 FYNNEI. Between the trimmed V and J ends, which lost 4 bases and 6 bases, there was a span of 16 bases. Libraries were prepared by immunoSEQ multiplex PCR; TCRdb keeps only in-frame clonotypes and omits some of them. In total the sample includes approximately 3,100 clones, none of them seen once. Notes on the study in general: Later blood repertoires were often dominated by clones from the donor CD8+ memory compartment.

This chain links TRBV2 with TRBJ1-5, with D possibly TRBD1 on 5 matching bases. The sequence came from a female patient in her thirties or forties who received an allogeneic stem cell transplant from a related donor, was CMV-positive, and had no GVHD. Some of the T cells may derive from the graft donor. Material: PBMCs, obtained 84 days after allogeneic stem cell transplant with posttransplant cyclophosphamide. The CDR3 DNA is TGTGCCAGCAGTGTCAGGACAACTGGTAGTCAGCCCCAGCATTTT. Its translation: CASSVRTTGSQPQHF.